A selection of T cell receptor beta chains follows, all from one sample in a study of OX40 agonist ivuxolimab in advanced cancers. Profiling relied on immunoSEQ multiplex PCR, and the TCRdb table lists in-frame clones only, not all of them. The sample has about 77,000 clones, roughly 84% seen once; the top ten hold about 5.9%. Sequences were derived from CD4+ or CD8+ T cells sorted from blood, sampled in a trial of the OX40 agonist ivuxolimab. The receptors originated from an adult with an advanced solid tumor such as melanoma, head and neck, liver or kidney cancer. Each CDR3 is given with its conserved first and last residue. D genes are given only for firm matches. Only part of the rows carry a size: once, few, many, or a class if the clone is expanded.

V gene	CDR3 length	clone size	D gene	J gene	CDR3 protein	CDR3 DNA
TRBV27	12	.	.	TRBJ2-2	CASKGGSGELFF	TGTGCCAGCAAGGGGGGCTCCGGGGAGCTGTTTTTT
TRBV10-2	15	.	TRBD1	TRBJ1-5	CASGDTGGFNQPQHF	TGCGCCAGCGGCGATACAGGGGGATTTAATCAGCCCCAGCATTTT
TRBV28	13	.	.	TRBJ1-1	CASSLWGFTEAFF	TGTGCCAGCAGTTTGTGGGGTTTTACTGAAGCTTTCTTT
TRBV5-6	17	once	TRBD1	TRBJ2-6	CASSTGTAYSGANVLTF	TGTGCCAGCAGCACCGGGACAGCTTACTCTGGGGCCAACGTCCTGACTTTC
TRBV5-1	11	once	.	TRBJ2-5	CASSPQGTQYF	TGCGCCAGCTCCCCGCAGGGGACCCAGTACTTC
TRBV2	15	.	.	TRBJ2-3	CASRWGDTRTDTQYF	TGTGCCAGCAGATGGGGGGACACCCGCACAGATACGCAGTATTTT
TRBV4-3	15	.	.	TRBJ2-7	CASSPAGGQTYEQYF	TGCGCCAGCAGCCCGGCGGGCGGGCAAACCTACGAGCAGTACTTC
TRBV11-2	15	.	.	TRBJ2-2	CASTSRRDGTGELFF	TGTGCCAGCACCTCAAGGAGGGATGGGACCGGGGAGCTGTTTTTT
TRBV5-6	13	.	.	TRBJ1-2	CASSLASNYGYTF	TGTGCCAGCAGCTTGGCCAGTAACTATGGCTACACCTTC
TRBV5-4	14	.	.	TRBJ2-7	CASSLSRDSYEQYF	TGTGCCAGCAGCTTAAGTCGGGACTCCTACGAGCAGTACTTC
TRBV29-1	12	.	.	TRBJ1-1	CSTGRPGTEAFF	TGCAGCACCGGGCGTCCAGGGACTGAAGCTTTCTTT
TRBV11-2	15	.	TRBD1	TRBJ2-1	CASSYPGRGLGEQFF	TGTGCCAGCAGCTACCCAGGCAGGGGGCTCGGTGAGCAGTTCTTC
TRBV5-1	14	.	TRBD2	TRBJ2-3	CASSSGLAGDTQYF	TGCGCCAGCAGCTCGGGACTAGCCGGAGATACGCAGTATTTT
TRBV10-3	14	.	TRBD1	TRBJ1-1	CAIKGQGSDTEAFF	TGTGCCATCAAGGGACAGGGGTCGGACACTGAAGCTTTCTTT
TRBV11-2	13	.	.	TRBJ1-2	CASSLRGGYGYTF	TGTGCCAGCAGCTTAAGGGGTGGCTATGGCTACACCTTC
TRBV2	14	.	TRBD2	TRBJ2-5	CASNLGREGQTQYF	TGTGCCAGCAATCTGGGGCGGGAGGGCCAGACCCAGTACTTC
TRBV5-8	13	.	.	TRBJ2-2	CASRLPNTGELFF	TGTGCCAGCCGTCTCCCAAACACCGGGGAGCTGTTTTTT
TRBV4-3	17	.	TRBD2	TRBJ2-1	CASSQGSTSGRANEQFF	TGCGCCAGCAGCCAAGGATCGACTAGCGGGAGGGCCAATGAGCAGTTCTTC
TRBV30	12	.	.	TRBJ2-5	CAWARGRETQYF	TGTGCCTGGGCGAGAGGGCGGGAGACCCAGTACTTC
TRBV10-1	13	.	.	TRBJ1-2	CASSDGTMDGYTF	TGCGCCAGCAGTGACGGGACGATGGATGGCTACACCTTC
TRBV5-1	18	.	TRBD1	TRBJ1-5	CASSFRDRVPRRNQPQHF	TGCGCCAGCAGCTTCCGGGACAGGGTTCCGCGACGCAATCAGCCCCAGCATTTT
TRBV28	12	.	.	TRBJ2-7	CASSLGPVEQYF	TGTGCCAGCAGTTTAGGCCCTGTTGAGCAGTACTTC
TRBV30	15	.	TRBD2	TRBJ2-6	CAWRRGGHGANVLTF	TGTGCCTGGAGGCGGGGGGGGCACGGGGCCAACGTCCTGACTTTC
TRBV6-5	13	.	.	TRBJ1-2	CASSYQLGYGYTF	TGTGCCAGCAGTTATCAGTTAGGCTATGGCTACACCTTC
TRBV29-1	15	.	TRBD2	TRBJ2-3	CSVQGLAGLGDTQYF	TGCAGCGTTCAGGGACTAGCGGGGTTAGGAGATACGCAGTATTTT
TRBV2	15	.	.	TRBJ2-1	CASNIRDPRGNEQFF	TGTGCCAGCAATATTAGGGACCCGAGGGGCAATGAGCAGTTCTTC
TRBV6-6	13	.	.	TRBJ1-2	CASSLESPYGYTF	TGTGCCAGCAGCTTAGAAAGTCCCTATGGCTACACCTTC
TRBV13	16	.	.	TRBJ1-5	CASSLGTAKGGQPQHF	TGTGCCAGCAGCCTTGGCACAGCCAAGGGTGGTCAGCCCCAGCATTTT
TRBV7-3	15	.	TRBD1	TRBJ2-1	CASSFGTGTGNEQFF	TGTGCCAGCAGCTTCGGGACAGGGACCGGCAATGAGCAGTTCTTC
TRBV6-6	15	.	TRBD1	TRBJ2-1	CASSFIDRESGEQFF	TGTGCCAGCAGTTTCATCGACAGGGAAAGTGGTGAGCAGTTCTTC
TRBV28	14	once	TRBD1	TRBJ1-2	CASSYGTANYGYTF	TGTGCCAGCAGTTACGGGACAGCTAACTATGGCTACACCTTC
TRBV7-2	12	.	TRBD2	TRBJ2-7	CASSGTTSEQYF	TGTGCCAGCAGCGGGACTACATCCGAGCAGTACTTC
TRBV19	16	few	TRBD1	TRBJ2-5	CASSMGQGHMGETQYF	TGTGCCAGTAGTATGGGACAGGGCCATATGGGGGAGACCCAGTACTTC
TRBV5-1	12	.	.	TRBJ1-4	CASSGLNEKLFF	TGCGCCAGCAGCGGGCTAAATGAAAAACTGTTTTTT
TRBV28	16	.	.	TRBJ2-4	CASSFTGPGTKNIQYF	TGTGCCAGCAGTTTTACCGGGCCGGGTACTAAAAACATTCAGTACTTC
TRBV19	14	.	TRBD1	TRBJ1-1	CASSHRGRNTEAFF	TGTGCCAGTAGTCACAGGGGGCGGAACACTGAAGCTTTCTTT
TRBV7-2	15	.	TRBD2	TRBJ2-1	CASLFPGLAGGEQFF	TGTGCCAGCTTATTCCCGGGACTAGCGGGAGGGGAGCAGTTCTTC
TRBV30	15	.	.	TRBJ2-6	CAWSHGAVGANVLTF	TGTGCCTGGAGCCACGGGGCAGTCGGGGCCAACGTCCTGACTTTC
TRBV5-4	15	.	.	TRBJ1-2	CASSLAGLETSGYTF	TGTGCCAGCAGCTTGGCGGGACTGGAAACGTCGGGCTACACCTTC
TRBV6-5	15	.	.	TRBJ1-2	CASSYNRAPNYGYTF	TGTGCCAGCAGTTACAACCGGGCCCCTAACTATGGCTACACCTTC
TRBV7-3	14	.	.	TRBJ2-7	CASSLADRTYEQYF	TGTGCCAGCAGCTTAGCAGACAGGACCTACGAGCAGTACTTC
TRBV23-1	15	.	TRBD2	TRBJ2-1	CASTQTSGAYNEQFF	TGCGCCAGCACCCAGACTAGCGGAGCCTACAATGAGCAGTTCTTC
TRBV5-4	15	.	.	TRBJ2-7	CASSTPGRFPYEQYF	TGTGCCAGCAGTACCCCAGGCAGGTTCCCCTACGAGCAGTACTTC
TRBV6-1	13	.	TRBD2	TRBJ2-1	CASSRLAFNEQFF	TGTGCCAGCAGTCGACTAGCGTTCAATGAGCAGTTCTTC
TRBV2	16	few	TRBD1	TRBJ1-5	CASRMDRGRVRQPQHF	TGTGCCAGCAGGATGGACAGGGGGCGTGTTCGACAGCCCCAGCATTTT